This T cell receptor beta chain was identified in a study of blood T cell repertoires in COVID-19. Overall study context: The United States, Italy and Spain were the sources of the acute and convalescent COVID-19 samples. T cells, B-cell-depleted T cells, or PBMCs provided the cDNA or gDNA that served as material.

Study processing details: Amplification with reference gene primers provided the estimates of nucleated cell counts. Profiled with immunoSEQ multiplex PCR; TCRdb holds only in-frame clones, not every one. That table is the source of V, J and clone size, and D and trimming were worked out from the DNA. The sample carries roughly 150,000 clones, about 90% recorded once. The CDR3 extends over 11 amino acids. The germline CDR1 and CDR2 sequences are DFQATT and SNEGSKA (reference sequence). Trimming took 3 bases from V and 13 from J, leaving 12 bases between them. This clone was counted a few times. The sequence derives from a woman between 65 and 79 years old with acute or convalescent COVID-19. The sample was peripheral blood. The V call is TRBV20-1, the J call TRBJ1-4; D unclear. For the CDR3, the DNA is TGCAGTGCTAGTTCAGCGCAACGACTGTTTTTT. This codes for CSASSAQRLFF.